The 21 T cell receptor beta chains listed next were all sequenced from one sample in a study of shared clonotypes between healthy human individuals (dated by TCRdb to 2018 to 2021). Libraries were prepared through the immunoSEQ multiplex PCR assay. The immuneACCESS repertoire file appears here via TCRdb, limited to in-frame rearrangements. These files lack a portion of the clones; in checked studies, under half of the deficit traces to unresolved V genes, and the cause of the others is not known. In all, the sample holds about 650,000 clones, and 95% to 96% of those were seen once. Less than 0.13% of the sample is taken by the ten largest. CD8 naive samples were obtained by positive selection for CCR7 among CD45RO-negative cells, yielding a CD45RA+CCR7+ population from which TemRA cells were excluded. What was sequenced was naive CD8+ T cells sorted from blood. The cell subset or site label, as the study defines it: CD45RA+CCR7+. These receptors all come from a woman in her twenties or thirties in good health.

The chain is built from TRBV29-1 and TRBJ2-7; D gene ambiguous. There are 13 residues in the CDR3. CDR1 is SQVTM, CDR2 ANQGSEA, per germline. With 7 bases removed from V and 0 bases from J, the gap between germline ends came to 13 bases. The CDR3 protein is CSAELTSSYEQYF. Written as DNA, the CDR3 is TGCAGCGCTGAGCTGACAAGCTCCTACGAGCAGTACTTC.

V gene TRBV7-9 combines with J gene TRBJ2-2; D not resolved. V was shortened by 1 base and J by 7 bases, with 13 bases between the two germline ends. Germline V gene sequence: CDR1 SEHNR, CDR2 FQNEAQ (reference sequence). This CDR3 region has 15 residues. The DNA for the CDR3 is TGTGCCAGCAGCTTAGATCCGTACCTCAACGGGGAGCTGTTTTTT. This translates into CASSLDPYLNGELFF.

This rearrangement joins TRBV23-1 to TRBJ2-7; D is perhaps TRBD2 (6 bases). TRBV23-1 is placed among ORFs of uncertain function. V was trimmed by 8 bases and J by 6 bases, leaving 20 bases between them. This CDR3 has 14 residues. The CDR3 protein is CASFRGGGVGEQYF. DNA for the CDR3: TGCGCCAGCTTTCGGGGTGGAGGGGTGGGCGAGCAGTACTTC.

The chain has TRBV27 and TRBJ2-1; D remains unclear. V lost 3 bases to trimming and J lost 0 bases, with 9 bases between them. CDR1 and CDR2 (germline): MNHEY, SMNVEV (reference sequence). The CDR3 is made up of 15 amino acids. The CDR3 DNA reads as TGTGCCAGCAGTTTGGGCCTCCCCTCCTACAATGAGCAGTTCTTC. Translated, it gives CASSLGLPSYNEQFF.

J is TRBJ2-7 and V is TRBV29-1; 8 positions match TRBD2. Trimming took 1 base from V and 7 from J; bases not matched to a gene: 3. This CDR3 contains 12 residues. CDR1 is SQVTM, CDR2 ANQGSEA, per germline. CDR3 amino acids: CSVEAGGAEQYF. The CDR3, as DNA: TGCAGCGTTGAAGCGGGAGGGGCAGAGCAGTACTTC.

A single count supports this clone. This chain connects TRBV29-1 to TRBJ1-6; D gene unclear. Germline V gives CDR1 SQVTM, CDR2 ANQGSEA. Trimming left V 7 bases short and J 7 bases short, with 5 bases between. The CDR3 length is 10 residues. CDR3 DNA sequence: TGCAGCGCCACAAATTCACCCCTCCACTTT. Translating it yields CSATNSPLHF.

This chain links TRBV2 with TRBJ2-7; possible D gene TRBD1, 6 bases. The length of the CDR3 is 13 residues. Germline V gives CDR1 SNHLY, CDR2 FYNNEI. With 10 bases removed from V and 0 bases from J, the gap between germline ends came to 13 bases. The CDR3: CATKGVVSYEQYF. In DNA form, the CDR3 reads TGTGCCACCAAGGGGGTAGTCTCCTACGAGCAGTACTTC.

The V gene is TRBV7-6, the J gene TRBJ2-1; TRBD2 matches 11 bases. This CDR3 is built from 16 residues. Germline V gene lookup returns CDR1 SGHVS and CDR2 FNYEAQ. V trimming: 5 bases; J trimming: 4 bases; junction bases outside the gene matches: 7. This CDR3 is CASSPDTSGGYNEQFF. For the CDR3, the DNA is TGTGCCAGCAGCCCAGATACTAGCGGGGGTTACAATGAGCAGTTCTTC.

The chain employs TRBV18 and TRBJ2-7, with a tentative D call TRBD2 (5 bases). Germline CDR1 and CDR2: KGHSH and LQKENI. The CDR3 spans 13 residues. Trimming took off 2 bases at V and 4 bases at J, with 9 bases between the two ends. As DNA, the CDR3 is TGTGCCAGCTCACCAACGAGGGAATACGAGCAGTACTTC. This encodes CASSPTREYEQYF.

The V call is TRBV6-1, the J call TRBJ1-4; D uncertain. The CDR3 is made up of 13 amino acids. V lost 3 bases, J lost 6 bases, and 8 bases lay in between. Germline-derived CDR1 and CDR2 are MNHNS and SASEGT. The DNA of the CDR3 is TGTGCCAGCAGTGACGGACGGCATGAAAAACTGTTTTTT. Protein: CASSDGRHEKLFF.

V is TRBV4-1 and J is TRBJ2-5; TRBD2 matches at 11 bases. The CDR3 totals 17 residues. Germline V lookup: CDR1 MGHRA, CDR2 YSYEKL. V lost 2 bases and J lost 2; bases outside the gene matches: 7. CDR3 region: CASSQLLAGVRQETQYF. CDR3 coding DNA: TGCGCCAGCAGCCAATTACTAGCGGGAGTGAGGCAAGAGACCCAGTACTTC.

This clone has only one observation. The chain combines TRBV7-9 with TRBJ1-1; D ambiguous. Germline CDR1 reads SEHNR; CDR2 reads FQNEAQ (reference sequence). CDR3 size: 13 residues. V gave up 1 base and J gave up 1 base, with 4 bases separating them. This chain's CDR3 is CASSLVQNTEAFF. In DNA form, the CDR3 reads TGTGCCAGCAGCTTAGTCCAGAACACTGAAGCTTTCTTT.

About this clone: The same CDR3 also results from other DNA sequences found in this sample. The CDR3 loop reads CASSLSAGTDTQYF. CDR3 sequence (DNA): TGTGCCAGCAGTTTATCGGCCGGGACAGATACGCAGTATTTT. The gene calls are TRBV28 and TRBJ2-3; D unclear. Germline CDR1 and CDR2: MDHEN and SYDVKM. Trimming removed 1 base from V and 3 bases from J, with 8 bases in between. The CDR3 is 14 residues long. The full variable domain, completed using reference TRBV28 and TRBJ2-3, is DVKVTQSSRYLVKRTGEKVFLECVQDMDHENMFWYRQDPGLGLRLIYFSYDVKMKEKGDIPEGYSVSREKKERFSLILESASTNQTSMYLCASSLSAGTDTQYFGPGTRLTVL.

On this clone: The sample contains more than one DNA sequence encoding this CDR3. The chain employs TRBV28 and TRBJ1-3; tentatively, D is TRBD1 (5 bases). Germline loops: CDR1 MDHEN, CDR2 SYDVKM. The CDR3 runs to 15 residues. Trimming removed 10 bases from V and 0 bases from J, with 16 bases in between. In DNA form, the CDR3 reads TGTGCCACCACCATGGCAGGGAACTCTGGAAACACCATATATTTT. Its translation is CATTMAGNSGNTIYF.

The gene calls are TRBV27 and TRBJ2-3; D gene unclear. The V gene's germline CDR1 is MNHEY and CDR2 SMNVEV (reference sequence). The CDR3 spans 12 residues. The V end lost 6 bases, the J end lost 0 bases, and 4 bases lay between the germline ends. The CDR3 sequence: CASRASTDTQYF. CDR3 DNA sequence: TGTGCCAGCAGGGCGAGCACAGATACGCAGTATTTT.

This chain uses TRBV27 with TRBJ1-2; D remains unclear. The V end was cut by 1 base, the J end by 1 base, with 10 bases between. The CDR3 consists of 15 residues. Germline CDR1 reads MNHEY; CDR2 reads SMNVEV (reference sequence). CDR3 sequence (DNA): TGTGCCAGCAGTTTATTCTACGGAAATAACTATGGCTACACCTTC. This encodes CASSLFYGNNYGYTF.

This chain joins TRBV19 and TRBJ1-3; D unresolved. Germline values: CDR1 LNHDA, CDR2 SQIVND (reference sequence). This CDR3 has 16 amino acids. The V and J ends lost 4 bases and 0 bases respectively, with 13 bases between them. The DNA for the CDR3 is TGTGCCAGTAGTAGCGGAGTGGGGTTCTCTGGAAACACCATATATTTT. Protein product: CASSSGVGFSGNTIYF.

V is TRBV11-2 and J is TRBJ2-1; the D call may be TRBD1 or TRBD2 (7 bases each). There are 11 residues in the CDR3. Trimming left V 3 bases short and J 15 bases short, with 12 bases between. Germline V gene data show CDR1 as SGHAT and CDR2 as FQNNGV. CDR3 sequence: CASSFRGGTFF. Here the CDR3 DNA reads TGTGCCAGCAGCTTCAGGGGGGGCACGTTCTTC.

This sequence joins TRBV11-2 and TRBJ2-1; no definite D call. The CDR3 runs 16 residues. Germline CDR1 is SGHAT and CDR2 is FQNNGV. The V gene lost 5 bases and the J gene lost 0 bases, with 14 bases spanning the gap. The CDR3 loop reads CASSLSWASSYNEQFF. In DNA form, the CDR3 reads TGTGCCAGCAGCCTTTCGTGGGCTAGCTCCTACAATGAGCAGTTCTTC.

This chain joins TRBV27 and TRBJ2-7; no definite D call. Germline V gives CDR1 MNHEY, CDR2 SMNVEV (reference sequence). Trimming removed 7 bases from V and 3 bases from J, with 13 bases in between. This CDR3 comprises 13 residues. The CDR3 sequence: CASTGGILYEQYF. DNA for the CDR3: TGTGCCAGCACCGGCGGTATTCTCTACGAGCAGTACTTC.

The DNA for the CDR3 is TGTGCCAGCGGGACCCAAGAGACCCAGTACTTC. This codes for CASGTQETQYF. The V call is TRBV28, the J call TRBJ2-5; D assignment may be TRBD1 or TRBD2 (5 bases each). The CDR3 runs to 11 residues. With 8 bases removed from V and 1 base from J, the gap between germline ends came to 5 bases. Germline V gene sequence: CDR1 MDHEN, CDR2 SYDVKM.